The 7 T cell receptor beta chains presented below share a single source sample, sequenced in a study of tumor-infiltrating lymphocytes in primary liver carcinoma. TCR beta cDNA came from roughly 0.45 ug total RNA, primed with a constant-region primer. Employing slightly modified ARM-PCR, three nested multiplex PCR rounds were run, and these gave rise to the TCR beta libraries. The first two PCR rounds used TRBV1-TRBV30 forward primers with a C-beta reverse primer, nine to ten cycles each. MiXCR was run by TCRdb on the multiplex PCR reads, yielding one entry per CDR3 protein. The sample carries fewer than 400,000 distinct CDR3 sequences, more than 55% recorded once. The blood RNA (from unsorted whole blood) was obtained, and germline DNA was also extracted. The specimen was peripheral blood. These receptors were collected from a woman in her 30s with primary liver carcinoma and hepatitis B virus infection.

This clonotype has more than one count but fewer than ten. V gene TRBV28 combines with J gene TRBJ2-1; D might be TRBD1 or TRBD2, each matching 5 bases. Germline assignment: CDR1 MDHEN and CDR2 SYDVKM. The CDR3 contains 13 residues. Trimming pared 3 bases from V and 10 bases from J, leaving 13 bases between. The CDR3 reads CASSFGAVREQFF. The CDR3 nucleotides read TGTGCCAGCAGTTTCGGGGCCGTCCGGGAGCAGTTCTTC.

A word on this clonotype: A junction end diverges from the germline sequence, so it may reflect a read error. The chain employs TRBV4-2 and TRBJ2-3, with D possibly matching TRBD2 (5 bases). The germline V gene encodes CDR1 LGHNA and CDR2 YNFKEQ. This CDR3 is built from 13 residues. CDR3 nucleotides: TGTGTCAGCAGTCAAGAGGGATTTGCCACGCATTATTTT. Translating gives CVSSQEGFATHYF.

The V call is TRBV28, the J call TRBJ1-5; TRBD1 matches at 10 bases. V gave up 3 bases and J gave up 7 bases; unmatched junction bases: 6. The length of the CDR3 is 15 residues. In germline, CDR1 is MDHEN, CDR2 SYDVKM. The CDR3, as DNA: TGTGCCAGCAGTTTTGAGACAGGGGGCGAACAGCCCCAGCATTTT. It specifies CASSFETGGEQPQHF.

The chain has TRBV11-3 and TRBJ2-1, with TRBD2 as a possible D gene (6 bases). V gave up 8 bases and J gave up 12 bases, with 20 bases separating them. CDR1 and CDR2 (germline): SGHNT, YENEEA. This CDR3 spans 13 amino acids. For the CDR3, the DNA is TGTGCCAGCTCAACGAACCGGGACTCGGGGCAGTTCTTC. It is translated as CASSTNRDSGQFF.

This clonotype has a handful of counts. J is TRBJ2-3 and V is TRBV12-3 or TRBV12-4; tentative D call: TRBD2 (6 bases). The CDR3 sequence is 13 residues long. V lost 2 bases to trimming and J lost 6 bases, with 9 bases between them. In DNA, the CDR3 is TGTGCCAGCAGTTTAATCCGGGGGGATACGCAGTATTTT. It specifies CASSLIRGDTQYF.

Concerning this clonotype itself: A read error may produce the germline difference seen at one junction end. The chain recombines TRBV5-5 with TRBJ2-3, with 13 positions matching TRBD2. The CDR3 has 16 amino acids. Germline V lookup: CDR1 SGHKS, CDR2 YYEKEE (reference sequence). The CDR3 DNA reads as TGTGCCAGCAGCGCCGGGACTAGCGGGACTCGTGATATGCAGTATTTT. Encoded protein: CASSAGTSGTRDMQYF.

This chain joins TRBV12-3 or TRBV12-4 and TRBJ2-4; D remains ambiguous. The CDR3 sequence is 14 residues long. V was trimmed by 5 bases and J by 0 bases, leaving 8 bases between them. The CDR3 sequence is CASSDAVAKNIQYF. CDR3 in DNA: TGTGCCAGCAGTGACGCCGTAGCCAAAAACATTCAGTACTTC.